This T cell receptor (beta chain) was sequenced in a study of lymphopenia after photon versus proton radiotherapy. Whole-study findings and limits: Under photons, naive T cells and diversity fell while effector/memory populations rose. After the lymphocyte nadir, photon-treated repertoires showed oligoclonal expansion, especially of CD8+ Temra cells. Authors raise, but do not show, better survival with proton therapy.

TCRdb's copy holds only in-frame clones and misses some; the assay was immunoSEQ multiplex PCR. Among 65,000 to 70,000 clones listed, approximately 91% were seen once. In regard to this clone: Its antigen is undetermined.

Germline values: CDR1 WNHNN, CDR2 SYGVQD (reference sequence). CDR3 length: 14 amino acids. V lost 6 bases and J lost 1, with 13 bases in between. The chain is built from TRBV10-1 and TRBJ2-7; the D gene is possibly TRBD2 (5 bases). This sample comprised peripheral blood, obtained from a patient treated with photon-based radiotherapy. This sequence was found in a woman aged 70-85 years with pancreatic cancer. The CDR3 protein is CASSDGGPSYEQYF. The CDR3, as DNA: TGCGCCAGCAGCGACGGAGGCCCATCCTACGAGCAGTACTTC.